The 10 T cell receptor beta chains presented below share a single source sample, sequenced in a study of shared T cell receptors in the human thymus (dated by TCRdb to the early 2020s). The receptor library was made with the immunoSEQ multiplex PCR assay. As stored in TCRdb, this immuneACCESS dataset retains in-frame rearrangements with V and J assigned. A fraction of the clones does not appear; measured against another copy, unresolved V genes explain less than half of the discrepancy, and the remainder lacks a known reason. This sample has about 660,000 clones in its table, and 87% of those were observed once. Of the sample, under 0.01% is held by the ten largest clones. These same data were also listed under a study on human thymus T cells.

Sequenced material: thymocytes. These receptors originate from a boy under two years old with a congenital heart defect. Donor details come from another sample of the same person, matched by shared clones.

CDR3 residues: CASSKRTGTTYEQYF. The CDR3 DNA is TGTGCCAGCAGCAAGAGGACAGGGACCACCTACGAGCAGTACTTC. The chain recombines TRBV21-1 with TRBJ2-7; TRBD1, the table's D call, was not compared with the DNA. TRBV21-1 is listed as a pseudogene. The CDR3 contains 15 residues.

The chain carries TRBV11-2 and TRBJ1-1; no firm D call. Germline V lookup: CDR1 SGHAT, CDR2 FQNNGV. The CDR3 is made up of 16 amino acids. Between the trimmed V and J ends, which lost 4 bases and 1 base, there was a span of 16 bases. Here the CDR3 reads CASSSLRGLTNTEAFF. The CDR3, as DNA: TGTGCCAGCAGCTCACTCCGTGGACTGACGAACACTGAAGCTTTCTTT. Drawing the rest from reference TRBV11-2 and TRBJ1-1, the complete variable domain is EAGVAQSPRYKIIEKRQSVAFWCNPISGHATLYWYQQILGQGPKLLIQFQNNGVVDDSQLPKDRFSAERLKGVDSTLKIQPAKLEDSAVYLCASSSLRGLTNTEAFFGQGTRLTVV.

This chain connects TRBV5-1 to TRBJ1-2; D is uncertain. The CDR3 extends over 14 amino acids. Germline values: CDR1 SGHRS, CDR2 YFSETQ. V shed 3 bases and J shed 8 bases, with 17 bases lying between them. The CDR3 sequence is CASSSPGRTIGYTF. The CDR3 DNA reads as TGCGCCAGCAGCTCCCCCGGCCGGACTATAGGCTACACCTTC.

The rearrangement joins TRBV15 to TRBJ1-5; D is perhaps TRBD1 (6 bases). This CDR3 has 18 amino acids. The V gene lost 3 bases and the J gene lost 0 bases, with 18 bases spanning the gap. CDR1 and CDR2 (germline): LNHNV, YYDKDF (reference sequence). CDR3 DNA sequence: TGTGCCACCAGCAGTTGCGATTTACACAGGGATAGCAATCAGCCCCAGCATTTT. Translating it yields CATSSCDLHRDSNQPQHF.

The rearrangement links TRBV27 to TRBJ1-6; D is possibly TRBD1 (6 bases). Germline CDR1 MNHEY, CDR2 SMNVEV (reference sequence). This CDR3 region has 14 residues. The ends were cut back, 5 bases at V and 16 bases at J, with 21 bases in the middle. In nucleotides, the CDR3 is TGTGCCAGCAGTCCGACAGGTTTGGGCTCCATGCTCCACTTT. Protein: CASSPTGLGSMLHF.

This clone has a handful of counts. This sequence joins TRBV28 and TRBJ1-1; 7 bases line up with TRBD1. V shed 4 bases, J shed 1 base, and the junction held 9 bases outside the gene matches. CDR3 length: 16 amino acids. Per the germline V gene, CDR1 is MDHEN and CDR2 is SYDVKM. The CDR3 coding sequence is TGTGCCAGCAGTTCCCGACAGGGAGAGGGGAACACTGAAGCTTTCTTT. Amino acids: CASSSRQGEGNTEAFF.

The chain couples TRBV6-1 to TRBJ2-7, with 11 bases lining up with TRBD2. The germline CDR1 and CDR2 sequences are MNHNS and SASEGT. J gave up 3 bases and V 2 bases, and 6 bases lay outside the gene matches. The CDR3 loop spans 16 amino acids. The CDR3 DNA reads TGTGCCAGCAGTGAACAGGGGACTAGCGGAGTCTACGAGCAGTACTTC. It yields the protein CASSEQGTSGVYEQYF.

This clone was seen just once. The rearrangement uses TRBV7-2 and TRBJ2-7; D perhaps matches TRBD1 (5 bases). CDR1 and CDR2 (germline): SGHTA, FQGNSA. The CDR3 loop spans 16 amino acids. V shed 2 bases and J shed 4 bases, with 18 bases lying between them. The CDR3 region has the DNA TGTGCCAGCAGCTTAAATTCCCACCCGGACATTTACGAGCAGTACTTC. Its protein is CASSLNSHPDIYEQYF.

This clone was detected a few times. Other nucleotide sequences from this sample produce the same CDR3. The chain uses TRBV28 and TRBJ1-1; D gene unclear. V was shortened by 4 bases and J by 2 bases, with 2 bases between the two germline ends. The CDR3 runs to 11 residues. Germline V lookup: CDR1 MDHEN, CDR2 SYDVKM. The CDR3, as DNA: TGTGCCAGCAGTTCTAACACTGAAGCTTTCTTT. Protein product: CASSSNTEAFF.

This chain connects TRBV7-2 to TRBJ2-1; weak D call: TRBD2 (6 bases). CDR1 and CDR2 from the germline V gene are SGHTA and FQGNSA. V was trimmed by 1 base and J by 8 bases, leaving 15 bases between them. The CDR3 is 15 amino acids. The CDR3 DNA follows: TGTGCCAGCAGCTTAGGACTAGAGTGGCAAGATGAGCAGTTCTTC. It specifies CASSLGLEWQDEQFF. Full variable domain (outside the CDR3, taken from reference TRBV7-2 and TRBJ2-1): GAGVSQSPSNKVTEKGKDVELRCDPISGHTALYWYRQSLGQGLEFLIYFQGNSAPDKSGLPSDRFSAERTGGSVSTLTIQRTQQEDSAVYLCASSLGLEWQDEQFFGPGTRLTVL.